The clone carrying this T cell receptor beta chain was recorded a few times. What it binds is unknown. The sample is drawn from a study of cytomegalovirus exposure and HLA in healthy donors. Per the germline V gene, CDR1 is SGDLS and CDR2 is YYNGEE. The CDR3 sequence is 15 residues long. After removal of 0 bases from V and 6 bases from J, the junction contained 5 bases not matched to a gene. Vbeta (60) and Jbeta (13) primers were used in the PCR. The method was immunoSEQ multiplex PCR; TCRdb's version includes in-frame clones alone and lacks a portion of them. The data show around 110,000 clones, with just under 70% seen just once and around 10% held by the top ten. Overall study findings and caveats: In terms of immune exposure information, only CMV serostatus was available.

The sample taken for sequencing was PBMCs. The gene calls are TRBV9 and TRBJ2-2, with 7 bases aligning to TRBD2. This receptor was identified in a man aged 25 to 40 in good health and CMV-seropositive. CDR3 in amino acids: CASSVGRERSGELFF. The CDR3 DNA reads TGTGCCAGCAGCGTAGGGCGGGAGAGGTCCGGGGAGCTGTTTTTT. The full variable domain, rest sourced from reference TRBV9 and TRBJ2-2, is DSGVTQTPKHLITATGQRVTLRCSPRSGDLSVYWYQQSLDQGLQFLIQYYNGEERAKGNILERFSAQQFPDLHSELNLSSLELGDSALYFCASSVGRERSGELFFGEGSRLTVL.